The 8 T cell receptor beta chains below were found in one sample sequenced in a study of human T cells and chemical hapten exposure. MiXCR was run by TCRdb on the RACE reads, yielding one entry per CDR3 protein. The data show more than 100,000 distinct CDR3 sequences, approximately 15% seen once. As to time point: pre-sensitization, week 0. Treatment defined: therapeutic diphenylcyclopropenone sensitization with weekly scalp DPC. The input for sequencing was whole blood, taken in connection with sensitization to the hapten diphenylcyclopropenone (DPC). All receptors come from a woman under 30 with alopecia areata. Some clones in this sample may be carry-over from other donors' samples.

Only a few counts were recorded for this clonotype. This chain connects TRBV7-2 to TRBJ2-3; D unclear. V was shortened by 0 bases and J by 1 base, with 8 bases between the two germline ends. The CDR3 has 15 amino acids. Germline lookup yields CDR1 SGHTA and CDR2 FQGNSA. The CDR3 sequence is CASSLAQPGTDTQYF. The CDR3 DNA is TGTGCCAGCAGCTTAGCTCAACCGGGCACAGATACGCAGTATTTT.

The chain is built from TRBV6-6 and TRBJ1-1; weak D call: TRBD1 (6 bases). The V gene's germline CDR1 is MNHNY and CDR2 SVGAGI (reference sequence). Trimming removed 4 bases from V and 5 bases from J, with 17 bases in between. The CDR3 covers 15 residues. CDR3 in DNA: TGTGCCAGCAGTTTTATTTGGGGGCAGGGGACTGAAGCTTTCTTT. Translated, it gives CASSFIWGQGTEAFF.

The chain combines TRBV18 with TRBJ2-1, with TRBD2 matching over 15 bases. The V gene's germline CDR1 is KGHSH and CDR2 LQKENI. The V segment lost 3 bases and the J segment 6 bases; nucleotides outside the gene matches: 9. The CDR3 is 18 residues long. The CDR3, as DNA: TGTGCCAGCTCACCGAACGCGGGACTAGCGGGGGGTGGCAATGAGCAGTTCTTC. It translates to CASSPNAGLAGGGNEQFF.

This clonotype has ten or more counts. The J gene is TRBJ2-3, the V gene TRBV12-3 or TRBV12-4; 7 positions agree with TRBD1. V trimming: 5 bases; J trimming: 0 bases; junction bases outside the gene matches: 8. The CDR3 runs to 16 residues. The CDR3 sequence: CASSIRTGGSTDTQYF. The CDR3 DNA reads TGTGCCAGCAGTATCAGGACAGGTGGGAGCACAGATACGCAGTATTTT.

This clonotype showed up many times. The CDR3: CASSRTDNEQFF. The CDR3, as DNA: TGTGCCAGCAGTCGGACAGACAATGAGCAGTTCTTC. The chain couples TRBV6-2 or TRBV6-3 to TRBJ2-1; maybe TRBD1 (6 bases). Trimming shortened V by 5 bases and J by 5 bases, and 7 bases separated the two germline ends. CDR3 length: 12 amino acids. Germline V CDR1 and CDR2: MNHEY, SVGEGT.

This clonotype was detected a few times. This chain links TRBV20-1 with TRBJ1-2; D is ambiguous. V was cut by 1 base and J by 7 bases, with 13 bases left in between. This CDR3 region has 13 residues. CDR1 and CDR2 from the germline V gene are DFQATT and SNEGSKA (reference sequence). CDR3 coding DNA: TGCAGTGCTAGAGCTCGAGGGAATGGTGGCTACACCTTC. It is translated as CSARARGNGGYTF.

This clonotype has only a few counts. The V call is TRBV12-3 or TRBV12-4, the J call TRBJ2-1, with D perhaps matching TRBD1 (5 bases). CDR3 length equals 16 residues. Trimming removed 2 bases at V and 8 bases at J, with 19 bases between. The CDR3: CASSLRAQGLFDEQFF. Here the CDR3 DNA reads TGTGCCAGCAGTTTAAGGGCCCAGGGTCTGTTCGATGAGCAGTTCTTC.

V usage is TRBV7-6 and J usage is TRBJ2-7; TRBD1 aligns across 10 bases. The CDR3 contains 15 residues. CDR1 is SGHVS and CDR2 is FNYEAQ in the germline V gene. The junction had 6 bases not matched to a gene; V was cut back by 4 bases and J by 3 bases. The CDR3 coding sequence is TGTGCCAGCAGCTCCACTCGGGACAGGGGCTACGAGCAGTACTTC. This gives the protein CASSSTRDRGYEQYF.